This note documents a single TCR beta chain sequence. Its specificity is not known. A much more abundant neighbour one base away suggests this may be a read error. This entry comes from a study of post-analysis software for immune sequencing data. Study overall: Patients had relapsing-remitting, secondary progressive or progressive-relapsing multiple sclerosis; some lacked subtype.

Researchers reported that TCR beta cDNA libraries carried unique molecular identifiers. From around 0.96 to 9.9 million T cells, roughly 0.5 million cDNA molecules were obtained. TCRdb reanalysed the PCR reads using MiXCR and keeps one entry per CDR3 protein. The sample consists of approximately 730,000 distinct CDR3 sequences, 25% to 30% of them appearing once. The germline V gene encodes CDR1 LGHNA and CDR2 YSLEER. V shed 0 bases and J shed 2 bases, with 8 bases lying between them. This CDR3 region has 15 residues. Overall study results and limits: Controls showed significantly higher normalized Chao1 diversity than did multiple sclerosis patients. Clustering by F measure revealed strong co-clustering among samples prepared together in one batch. Roughly 5 TRBV segments, TRBV5-6, TRBV5-1 and TRBV20-1 among them, were found more frequent in patients than controls.

The sample was blood. This chain connects TRBV4-3 to TRBJ2-1, with D perhaps TRBD1 (5 bases). The sequence derives from a girl between 10 and 17 years old with multiple sclerosis. The DNA for the CDR3 is TGCGCCAGCAGCCAAGAGGCAGGGACCTACAATGAGCAGTTCTTC. It yields the protein CASSQEAGTYNEQFF.